The next 26 T cell receptor beta chains were all read from a single sample in a study of somatic mutations in T cells in chronic GVHD. TCRdb's table, derived via immunoSEQ multiplex PCR, lists solely in-frame clones and lacks some. The data contain approximately 14,000 clones, more than 75% of them singletons. Sequencing was performed on Vbeta20-negative CD4+ T cells from blood. The receptors originated from a male patient aged 50 to 59 with chronic graft-versus-host disease. Among the T cells, some may be from the graft donor.

This chain links TRBV9 with TRBJ2-1, with 9 bases matching TRBD2. This CDR3 has 16 residues. CDR1 is SGDLS, CDR2 YYNGEE, per germline. J lost 6 bases, V lost 1 base, and 8 bases had no gene match. CDR3 bases: TGTGCCAGCAGCGTACTCCAGCGGGGGGCGGTCAATGAGCAGTTCTTC. It encodes CASSVLQRGAVNEQFF.

The V gene is TRBV10-2, the J gene TRBJ1-1; tentatively, D is TRBD1 (5 bases). Germline lookup yields CDR1 WSHSY and CDR2 SAAADI. The CDR3 spans 14 residues. Trimming took off 1 base at V and 10 bases at J, with 16 bases between the two ends. CDR3 bases: TGCGCCAGCAGTGAGTATCCCGGGCAGGGCCCAGCTTTCTTT. Protein sequence: CASSEYPGQGPAFF.

The gene calls are TRBV14 and TRBJ2-3, with a weak D call TRBD2 (5 bases). CDR3 length equals 15 residues. V lost 4 bases to trimming and J lost 1 base, with 12 bases between them. From germline, CDR1 is SGHDN and CDR2 FVKESK. The CDR3 sequence: CASSPYAGGTDTQYF. The CDR3 DNA reads as TGTGCCAGCAGCCCTTATGCGGGCGGCACAGATACGCAGTATTTT.

This rearrangement joins TRBV5-4 to TRBJ2-5; D may be TRBD2 (6 bases). The germline V gene has CDR1 SGHNT and CDR2 YYREEE (reference sequence). The CDR3 loop spans 14 amino acids. V lost 4 bases to trimming and J lost 7 bases, with 17 bases between them. In DNA, the CDR3 is TGTGCCAGCAGCGGGAGGTCCCGCCCTGGGACCCAGTACTTC. It translates to CASSGRSRPGTQYF.

V and J are TRBV28 and TRBJ2-3; D might be TRBD2 (5 bases). V was trimmed by 6 bases and J by 6 bases, leaving 10 bases between them. Germline lookup yields CDR1 MDHEN and CDR2 SYDVKM. CDR3 size: 12 residues. This chain's CDR3 is CASSLGIDTQYF. DNA of the CDR3: TGTGCCAGCAGCCTCGGGATTGATACGCAGTATTTT.

The chain employs TRBV5-4 and TRBJ2-7, with TRBD2 matching 8 bases. The germline V gene encodes CDR1 SGHNT and CDR2 YYREEE (reference sequence). The CDR3 has 14 amino acids. Losses at the gene ends were 0 bases for V and 6 bases for J; bases not matched to a gene: 5. Here the CDR3 DNA reads TGTGCCAGCAGCTTGGCGGGGGGGCGCGTCGAGCAGTACTTC. Translation: CASSLAGGRVEQYF.

The V call is TRBV14, the J call TRBJ2-3; TRBD2 aligns across 12 bases. Trimming removed 4 bases from V and 3 bases from J; junction bases left unmatched: 5. Germline CDR1 and CDR2: SGHDN and FVKESK. The CDR3 is made up of 16 amino acids. The CDR3 is CASSRRTSGATDTQYF. The CDR3 DNA follows: TGTGCCAGCAGCCGAAGGACTAGCGGGGCGACAGATACGCAGTATTTT. The entire variable domain, with the rest obtained from reference TRBV14 and TRBJ2-3, is as follows: EAGVTQFPSHSVIEKGQTVTLRCDPISGHDNLYWYRRVMGKEIKFLLHFVKESKQDESGMPNNRFLAERTGGTYSTLKVQPAELEDSGVYFCASSRRTSGATDTQYFGPGTRLTVL.

The V gene is TRBV2, the J gene TRBJ1-1, with 7 bases lining up with TRBD1. Germline V gives CDR1 SNHLY, CDR2 FYNNEI. V trimming: 1 base; J trimming: 0 bases; junction bases outside the gene matches: 5. The CDR3 extends over 16 amino acids. The CDR3 sequence is CASSEGGTALNTEAFF. The CDR3 DNA is TGTGCCAGCAGTGAAGGAGGGACAGCATTGAACACTGAAGCTTTCTTT.

V gene TRBV6-1 combines with J gene TRBJ2-5; 7 bases map to TRBD1. V lost 7 bases to trimming and J lost 4 bases; unmatched junction nucleotides: 6. There are 13 residues in the CDR3. Germline values: CDR1 MNHNS, CDR2 SASEGT. The CDR3 DNA reads as TGTGCCAGCACCCTGACAGGGTTAGAGACCCAGTACTTC. Protein product: CASTLTGLETQYF.

The rearrangement uses TRBV6-5 and TRBJ2-3, with D possibly being TRBD2 (6 bases). The germline CDR1 and CDR2 sequences are MNHEY and SVGAGI. Trimming left V 8 bases short and J 6 bases short, with 15 bases between. The CDR3 spans 13 residues. The CDR3 is CASCGAGRDTQYF. For the CDR3, the DNA is TGTGCCAGCTGCGGGGCGGGTAGGGATACGCAGTATTTT.

This rearrangement joins TRBV6-1 to TRBJ1-5, with 7 bases aligning to TRBD1. Germline V gene lookup returns CDR1 MNHNS and CDR2 SASEGT. The CDR3 has 15 amino acids. Losses at the gene ends were 2 bases for V and 6 bases for J; bases not matched to a gene: 7. This CDR3 is CASSERTGLSQPQHF. Written as DNA, the CDR3 is TGTGCCAGCAGTGAAAGGACAGGTCTGAGTCAGCCCCAGCATTTT.

The rearrangement links TRBV5-6 to TRBJ1-2; a possible D gene is TRBD1 (6 bases). The CDR3 loop spans 11 amino acids. Germline V gene sequence: CDR1 SGHDT, CDR2 YYEEEE. Between the trimmed V and J ends, which lost 6 bases and 8 bases, there was a span of 11 bases. The chain's CDR3 is CASNYRDGYTF. The CDR3 DNA sequence: TGTGCCAGCAACTACAGGGACGGCTACACCTTC.

The V call is TRBV5-4, the J call TRBJ1-2; D possibly corresponds to TRBD1 (6 bases). Germline-derived CDR1 and CDR2 are SGHNT and YYREEE (reference sequence). CDR3 size: 12 residues. The V end was cut by 6 bases, the J end by 8 bases, with 14 bases between. CDR3 in amino acids: CASTAGERGYTF. The CDR3 coding sequence is TGTGCCAGCACCGCAGGGGAGAGGGGCTACACCTTC.

V usage is TRBV7-2 and J usage is TRBJ2-1, with 13 bases lining up with TRBD2. This CDR3 comprises 18 residues. Losses at the gene ends were 4 bases for V and 0 bases for J; bases not matched to a gene: 6. CDR1 is SGHTA and CDR2 is FQGNSA in the germline V gene. Here the CDR3 DNA reads TGTGCCAGCAGCTCCGGGACTAGCGGGATTAGCTCCTACAATGAGCAGTTCTTC. This translates into CASSSGTSGISSYNEQFF. The full variable domain, completed using reference TRBV7-2 and TRBJ2-1, is GAGVSQSPSNKVTEKGKDVELRCDPISGHTALYWYRQSLGQGLEFLIYFQGNSAPDKSGLPSDRFSAERTGGSVSTLTIQRTQQEDSAVYLCASSSGTSGISSYNEQFFGPGTRLTVL.

This chain links TRBV5-4 with TRBJ2-1; D call uncertain. This CDR3 has 13 residues. The V gene's germline CDR1 is SGHNT and CDR2 YYREEE (reference sequence). V shed 4 bases and J shed 12 bases, with 17 bases lying between them. The CDR3 DNA follows: TGTGCCAGCAGCGAGGTATTGAGGCATGGGCAGTTCTTC. It yields the protein CASSEVLRHGQFF.

The V gene is TRBV29-1, the J gene TRBJ2-7; TRBD2 might be the D (5 bases). CDR1 and CDR2 from the germline V gene are SQVTM and ANQGSEA. The V gene lost 7 bases and the J gene lost 3 bases, with 10 bases spanning the gap. CDR3 length: 11 amino acids. The CDR3 spells CSGRGNYEQYF. The CDR3 nucleotides read TGCAGCGGTCGAGGGAACTACGAGCAGTACTTC.

Judged by abundance, this clone is medium-sized (0.01 to 0.1%). The chain joins TRBV6-5 to TRBJ1-2, with D tentatively TRBD1 (6 bases). CDR1 is MNHEY and CDR2 is SVGAGI in the germline V gene. Trimming shortened V by 0 bases and J by 3 bases, and 14 bases separated the two germline ends. The length of the CDR3 is 16 residues. The CDR3 reads CASSYSKGGRDYGYTF. The CDR3, as DNA: TGTGCCAGCAGTTACTCGAAGGGGGGGCGCGACTATGGCTACACCTTC.

This chain uses TRBV7-2 with TRBJ1-4; 7 bases agree with TRBD1. Germline CDR1 SGHTA, CDR2 FQGNSA. Trimming took 3 bases from V and 8 from J; bases not matched to a gene: 9. The CDR3 length is 15 residues. The CDR3 nucleotides are TGTGCCAGCAGCTTCCCAGGGGGTGGAGGGGAAAAACTGTTTTTT. Its protein product is CASSFPGGGGEKLFF.

The chain carries TRBV7-9 and TRBJ1-2; D might be TRBD1 (6 bases). The V gene's germline CDR1 is SEHNR and CDR2 FQNEAQ (reference sequence). Trimming cost V 5 bases and J 4 bases, with 14 bases left between them. CDR3 length: 14 residues. Here the CDR3 reads CASSREGVSYGYTF. The DNA of the CDR3 is TGTGCCAGCAGCCGAGAGGGGGTTAGCTATGGCTACACCTTC.

The chain is built from TRBV28 and TRBJ1-5; D not certain. Looked up from germline, CDR1 is MDHEN and CDR2 is SYDVKM. V was clipped by 5 bases and J by 9 bases, with 11 bases between them. The length of the CDR3 is 12 residues. CDR3 bases: TGTGCCAGCAGTCGGCAGGAGGGGCCCCAGCATTTT. Residues: CASSRQEGPQHF.

The count of this clone is one. The rearrangement uses TRBV10-3 and TRBJ2-5, with a possible D match to TRBD2 (6 bases). Near its end, the DNA agrees better with TRBJ2-7, so the J call may be wrong. CDR1 and CDR2 from the germline V gene are ENHRY and SYGVKD. The CDR3 sequence is 11 residues long. The CDR3 DNA reads TGTGCCATCGGGGGGAACTACGAGCAGTACTTC. Amino acids: CAIGGNYEQYF.

The chain recombines TRBV4-3 with TRBJ2-5; weak D call: TRBD2 (6 bases). This CDR3 spans 17 amino acids. The germline V gene has CDR1 LGHNA and CDR2 YSLEER. Trimming stripped 1 base from V and 5 bases from J, with 20 bases between. CDR3 bases: TGCGCCAGCAGCCAAGCTCTTGGGGGGTACGGGACGGAGACCCAGTACTTC. It yields the protein CASSQALGGYGTETQYF.

The genes are TRBV15 and TRBJ1-2; D possibly corresponds to TRBD1 (5 bases). The CDR3 runs to 12 residues. The germline gives CDR1 LNHNV, CDR2 YYDKDF (reference sequence). V was trimmed by 4 bases and J by 7 bases, leaving 10 bases between them. CDR3 in DNA: TGTGCCACCAGCACTCTCAGGGTTGGCTACACCTTC. Translating gives CATSTLRVGYTF.

This rearrangement joins TRBV7-9 to TRBJ2-7; D gene unclear. The CDR3 loop spans 13 amino acids. The V end lost 5 bases, the J end lost 3 bases, and 11 bases lay between the germline ends. The V gene's germline CDR1 is SEHNR and CDR2 FQNEAQ (reference sequence). The CDR3 loop reads CASSLVPYYEQYF. CDR3 DNA: TGTGCCAGCAGCCTCGTCCCTTACTACGAGCAGTACTTC.

The chain joins TRBV18 to TRBJ2-5, with TRBD1 matching over 8 bases. CDR3 length: 14 amino acids. CDR1 is KGHSH and CDR2 is LQKENI in the germline V gene. With 5 bases clipped from V and 2 bases from J, the junction kept 4 bases outside the gene matches. CDR3 in amino acids: CASSTDRGQETQYF. DNA for the CDR3: TGTGCCAGCTCAACAGACAGGGGACAAGAGACCCAGTACTTC.

A note on this clone: One junction end disagrees with the germline gene, perhaps due to a read error. The chain recombines TRBV7-7 with TRBJ2-7; D might be TRBD1 (7 bases). Germline V CDR1 and CDR2: SSHAT, FNYEAQ (reference sequence). This CDR3 region has 14 residues. The CDR3 coding sequence is TGTGCTAGCAGCTTAGCGGAAAGGGGGCGAGAGCAGTACTTC. It codes for CASSLAERGREQYF.